The T cell receptor (beta chain) described here comes from a study of identical twins. General observations from the study: Twins shared out-of-frame alpha sequences with excess low generation probability. Findings came from cross-sectional statistics, without long-term follow-up of donors. Beta clonotypes that were abundant in cord blood contained fewer insertions, a pattern absent from memory repertoires.

One entry per CDR3 protein, called by TCRdb with MiXCR from the 5' RACE reads. The sample comprises 570,000 or so distinct CDR3 sequences, more than 9% of which are singletons, and roughly 3.2% rests with the top ten. This clonotype showed up many times. The target antigen is unknown. Germline values: CDR1 SEHNR, CDR2 FQNEAQ (reference sequence). Trimming cost V 4 bases and J 5 bases; bases outside gene matches: 7. The CDR3 has 14 residues. This same sample was also taken into another study, of yellow fever vaccine responses in identical twins. From that paper: Twins' vaccine T cell response reportedly gave the appearance of partial convergence and partial personalization.

The chain joins TRBV7-9 to TRBJ2-7, with TRBD2 matching 8 bases. The sequence came from a woman aged 18-29 years in good health. Sequencing was carried out using PBMCs. The CDR3 region is CASSSPFSGDEQYF. The CDR3 DNA follows: TGTGCCAGCAGCTCACCGTTTAGCGGGGACGAGCAGTACTTC.